This is a list of T cell receptor beta chains from one sample in a study of cytomegalovirus exposure and HLA in healthy donors. Clones were sequenced by immunoSEQ multiplex PCR, and TCRdb holds only the in-frame ones, with some missing. The sample holds about 180,000 clones, approximately 80% seen once. The sequencing input was PBMCs. The origin of the receptors is a male donor in good health and CMV-seronegative. Each CDR3 is given with its conserved first and last residue. Each record gives: D gene, V gene, clone size, J gene, CDR3 protein, CDR3 DNA. A D gene is named only where the DNA matches it firmly. Size tells how often a clone was seen (once, few, many) or the class of an expanded clone, and some rows leave it out.

d_gene: TRBD2; v_gene: TRBV10-2; abundance: -; j_gene: TRBJ2-7; CDR3aa: CASSELAGPMEQYF; CDR3nt: TGCGCCAGCAGTGAACTAGCGGGACCCATGGAGCAGTACTTC
d_gene: TRBD1; v_gene: TRBV15; abundance: -; j_gene: TRBJ1-5; CDR3aa: CATSRDISGGEPQHF; CDR3nt: TGTGCCACCAGCAGAGATATCTCAGGGGGAGAGCCCCAGCATTTT
d_gene: TRBD1; v_gene: TRBV5-1; abundance: -; j_gene: TRBJ2-7; CDR3aa: CASSIGQGDYEQYF; CDR3nt: TGCGCCAGCAGCATAGGACAGGGGGACTACGAGCAGTACTTC
d_gene: -; v_gene: TRBV4-2; abundance: once; j_gene: TRBJ1-1; CDR3aa: CASSQSVRENTEAFF; CDR3nt: TGTGCCAGCAGCCAAAGCGTCAGGGAGAACACTGAAGCTTTCTTT
d_gene: TRBD1; v_gene: TRBV19; abundance: -; j_gene: TRBJ1-4; CDR3aa: CASRRDRDEKLFF; CDR3nt: TGTGCCAGCCGCCGGGACAGGGACGAAAAACTGTTTTTT
d_gene: -; v_gene: TRBV6-1; abundance: -; j_gene: TRBJ2-7; CDR3aa: CASSPTGPSYEQYF; CDR3nt: TGTGCCAGCAGCCCCACAGGTCCTTCCTACGAGCAGTACTTC
d_gene: -; v_gene: TRBV4-1; abundance: -; j_gene: TRBJ2-1; CDR3aa: CASSQAGNPLGEQFF; CDR3nt: TGCGCCAGCAGCCAAGCCGGGAACCCCCTCGGTGAGCAGTTCTTC
d_gene: TRBD1; v_gene: TRBV6-1; abundance: -; j_gene: TRBJ1-5; CDR3aa: CASSEGTGAPSYQPQHF; CDR3nt: TGTGCCAGCAGTGAGGGGACAGGGGCTCCCTCGTATCAGCCCCAGCATTTT
d_gene: -; v_gene: TRBV21-1; abundance: -; j_gene: TRBJ2-5; CDR3aa: CASNGSRDGETQYF; CDR3nt: TGTGCCAGCAATGGTTCCAGGGATGGGGAGACCCAGTACTTC
d_gene: TRBD1; v_gene: TRBV5-4; abundance: few; j_gene: TRBJ1-1; CDR3aa: CASSLGDRNTEAFF; CDR3nt: TGTGCCAGCAGCTTGGGGGACAGGAACACTGAAGCTTTCTTT
d_gene: -; v_gene: TRBV4-2; abundance: -; j_gene: TRBJ1-2; CDR3aa: CASSQGSGTSNYGYTF; CDR3nt: TGTGCCAGCAGCCAAGGTTCGGGGACATCTAACTATGGCTACACCTTC
d_gene: TRBD1; v_gene: TRBV6-5; abundance: -; j_gene: TRBJ1-5; CDR3aa: CASGHRGLNQPQHF; CDR3nt: TGTGCCAGCGGCCACAGGGGCCTCAATCAGCCCCAGCATTTT
d_gene: -; v_gene: TRBV6-1; abundance: -; j_gene: TRBJ1-2; CDR3aa: CASSENSAGYTF; CDR3nt: TGTGCCAGCAGTGAAAACTCTGCCGGCTACACCTTC
d_gene: -; v_gene: TRBV4-3; abundance: -; j_gene: TRBJ1-4; CDR3aa: CASSQLVAATNEKLFF; CDR3nt: TGCGCCAGCAGCCAATTGGTCGCGGCTACAAATGAAAAACTGTTTTTT
d_gene: -; v_gene: TRBV6-1; abundance: few; j_gene: TRBJ1-2; CDR3aa: CASSGTLGGGYTF; CDR3nt: TGTGCCAGCAGTGGGACCCTGGGGGGTGGCTACACCTTC
d_gene: TRBD2; v_gene: TRBV29-1; abundance: -; j_gene: TRBJ2-5; CDR3aa: CSVDWAGGIYETQYF; CDR3nt: TGCAGCGTTGACTGGGCGGGAGGGATCTACGAGACCCAGTACTTC
d_gene: TRBD1; v_gene: TRBV5-1; abundance: -; j_gene: TRBJ2-5; CDR3aa: CASGPGQDQETQYF; CDR3nt: TGCGCCAGCGGTCCGGGACAGGACCAAGAGACCCAGTACTTC
d_gene: TRBD1; v_gene: TRBV5-4; abundance: -; j_gene: TRBJ2-7; CDR3aa: CASRKDSGTAYEQYF; CDR3nt: TGTGCCAGCAGAAAAGATTCCGGGACAGCCTACGAGCAGTACTTC
d_gene: -; v_gene: TRBV10-3; abundance: -; j_gene: TRBJ2-7; CDR3aa: CAISESLREQYF; CDR3nt: TGTGCCATCAGTGAATCCCTTCGGGAGCAGTACTTC
d_gene: -; v_gene: TRBV29-1; abundance: -; j_gene: TRBJ1-2; CDR3aa: CSVEGRGDPFGGYTF; CDR3nt: TGCAGCGTTGAGGGCAGGGGCGACCCTTTTGGTGGCTACACCTTC
d_gene: -; v_gene: TRBV10-3; abundance: -; j_gene: TRBJ2-5; CDR3aa: CAISELAGTQETQYF; CDR3nt: TGTGCCATCAGTGAGTTGGCGGGGACCCAAGAGACCCAGTACTTC
d_gene: -; v_gene: TRBV7-8; abundance: -; j_gene: TRBJ1-4; CDR3aa: CASSSGVWEKLFF; CDR3nt: TGTGCCAGCAGCTCAGGGGTATGGGAAAAACTGTTTTTT
d_gene: -; v_gene: TRBV19; abundance: -; j_gene: TRBJ2-2; CDR3aa: CASSIGGTGRGRTGELFF; CDR3nt: TGTGCCAGTAGTATAGGGGGGACTGGGCGAGGGAGGACCGGGGAGCTGTTTTTT
d_gene: -; v_gene: TRBV7-2; abundance: -; j_gene: TRBJ1-1; CDR3aa: CASSFGGRVTEAFF; CDR3nt: TGTGCCAGCAGCTTTGGGGGGAGGGTGACTGAAGCTTTCTTT
d_gene: -; v_gene: TRBV6-5; abundance: -; j_gene: TRBJ1-1; CDR3aa: CASSGLTEENTEAFF; CDR3nt: TGTGCCAGCAGTGGTTTGACAGAGGAAAACACTGAAGCTTTCTTT
d_gene: -; v_gene: TRBV2; abundance: -; j_gene: TRBJ1-1; CDR3aa: CASNGRSNTEAFF; CDR3nt: TGTGCCAGCAACGGTCGTAGCAACACTGAAGCTTTCTTT
d_gene: TRBD1; v_gene: TRBV10-3; abundance: -; j_gene: TRBJ1-2; CDR3aa: CAISDGDRDVMNYGYTF; CDR3nt: TGTGCCATCAGTGACGGGGACAGGGATGTCATGAACTATGGCTACACCTTC
d_gene: -; v_gene: TRBV5-1; abundance: -; j_gene: TRBJ2-7; CDR3aa: CASSLPSSYEQYF; CDR3nt: TGCGCCAGCAGCTTACCGAGCTCCTACGAGCAGTACTTC
d_gene: TRBD1; v_gene: TRBV27; abundance: -; j_gene: TRBJ2-7; CDR3aa: CASRDSSYEQYF; CDR3nt: TGTGCCAGCCGGGACAGCTCCTACGAGCAGTACTTC
d_gene: -; v_gene: TRBV6-6; abundance: -; j_gene: TRBJ2-7; CDR3aa: CASSYQGEQYF; CDR3nt: TGTGCCAGCAGTTACCAGGGCGAGCAGTACTTC
d_gene: -; v_gene: TRBV5-1; abundance: -; j_gene: TRBJ2-3; CDR3aa: CASSLPGTSTDTQYF; CDR3nt: TGCGCCAGCAGCCTTCCCGGGACAAGCACAGATACGCAGTATTTT
d_gene: -; v_gene: TRBV2; abundance: -; j_gene: TRBJ1-5; CDR3aa: CASRGGFEGNQPQHF; CDR3nt: TGTGCCAGCAGAGGGGGATTCGAGGGCAATCAGCCCCAGCATTTT
d_gene: -; v_gene: TRBV5-1; abundance: -; j_gene: TRBJ2-3; CDR3aa: CASGRLAGTDTQYF; CDR3nt: TGCGCCAGCGGGAGATTAGCGGGCACAGATACGCAGTATTTT
d_gene: -; v_gene: TRBV5-1; abundance: few; j_gene: TRBJ1-1; CDR3aa: CASSLRGGDTEAFF; CDR3nt: TGCGCCAGCAGTTTGAGAGGGGGGGACACTGAAGCTTTCTTT
d_gene: -; v_gene: TRBV5-4; abundance: -; j_gene: TRBJ2-6; CDR3aa: CASSLVRGTSGANVLTF; CDR3nt: TGTGCCAGCAGCTTGGTTCGGGGAACCTCTGGGGCCAACGTCCTGACTTTC
d_gene: TRBD1; v_gene: TRBV27; abundance: few; j_gene: TRBJ2-2; CDR3aa: CASPGTGNTGELFF; CDR3nt: TGTGCCAGTCCCGGGACAGGGAACACCGGGGAGCTGTTTTTT
d_gene: TRBD2; v_gene: TRBV6-5; abundance: -; j_gene: TRBJ2-7; CDR3aa: CASSLSGGPYEQYF; CDR3nt: TGTGCCAGCAGCCTTAGCGGGGGGCCCTACGAGCAGTACTTC
d_gene: TRBD1; v_gene: TRBV18; abundance: -; j_gene: TRBJ1-3; CDR3aa: CASSPMDRVDGNTIYF; CDR3nt: TGTGCCAGCTCACCTATGGACAGGGTGGACGGAAACACCATATATTTT
d_gene: TRBD2; v_gene: TRBV27; abundance: -; j_gene: TRBJ2-7; CDR3aa: CASSWASGSYEQYF; CDR3nt: TGTGCCAGCAGTTGGGCTAGCGGGAGCTACGAGCAGTACTTC
d_gene: -; v_gene: TRBV10-3; abundance: -; j_gene: TRBJ2-5; CDR3aa: CATARQATRETQYF; CDR3nt: TGTGCCACCGCTCGACAGGCCACTCGAGAGACCCAGTACTTC
d_gene: -; v_gene: TRBV7-5; abundance: -; j_gene: TRBJ2-5; CDR3aa: CVRSCVPGPWETQYF; CDR3nt: TGTGTCAGAAGCTGTGTCCCAGGGCCTTGGGAGACCCAGTACTTC
d_gene: TRBD1; v_gene: TRBV18; abundance: -; j_gene: TRBJ2-7; CDR3aa: CASSGGQGEFNYEQYF; CDR3nt: TGTGCCAGCTCAGGCGGACAGGGAGAGTTCAACTACGAGCAGTACTTC
d_gene: -; v_gene: TRBV9; abundance: -; j_gene: TRBJ1-5; CDR3aa: CASSAHQDQPQHF; CDR3nt: TGTGCCAGCAGCGCCCATCAGGATCAGCCCCAGCATTTT
d_gene: -; v_gene: TRBV9; abundance: -; j_gene: TRBJ2-3; CDR3aa: CASSVVGGRGDTQYF; CDR3nt: TGTGCCAGCAGCGTAGTTGGCGGACGGGGGGATACGCAGTATTTT
d_gene: TRBD2; v_gene: TRBV4-1; abundance: -; j_gene: TRBJ2-1; CDR3aa: CASSQVIAGVHNEQFF; CDR3nt: TGCGCCAGCAGCCAAGTAATAGCGGGGGTTCACAATGAGCAGTTCTTC
d_gene: TRBD1; v_gene: TRBV4-2; abundance: once; j_gene: TRBJ2-2; CDR3aa: CASSRGTENTGELFF; CDR3nt: TGTGCCAGCAGCCGAGGGACAGAGAACACCGGGGAGCTGTTTTTT
d_gene: -; v_gene: TRBV18; abundance: once; j_gene: TRBJ2-3; CDR3aa: CASSPRASTDTQYF; CDR3nt: TGTGCCAGCTCACCACGGGCTAGCACAGATACGCAGTATTTT